There are a few counts of the clone carrying this TCR beta chain. Using its own MiXCR run on the 5' RACE reads, TCRdb lists one record per CDR3 protein. This repertoire shows just under 6,000 distinct CDR3 sequences, approximately 59% found once; its top ten account for roughly an eighth. The germline V gene encodes CDR1 SGHRS and CDR2 YFSETQ. Trimming cost V 2 bases and J 4 bases; bases outside gene matches: 3. The CDR3 is made up of 14 amino acids. The clonotype comes from a female donor with breast cancer. The rearrangement links TRBV5-1 to TRBJ1-2; 9 bases agree with TRBD1. Input material: naive CD4+ T cells sorted from blood. Specified subset: naive CD4+ T cells, CD4+CD45RA+CD25-. This chain's CDR3 is CASSFETGGYGYTF. The CDR3 DNA sequence: TGCGCCAGCAGCTTTGAGACAGGGGGCTATGGCTACACCTTC.